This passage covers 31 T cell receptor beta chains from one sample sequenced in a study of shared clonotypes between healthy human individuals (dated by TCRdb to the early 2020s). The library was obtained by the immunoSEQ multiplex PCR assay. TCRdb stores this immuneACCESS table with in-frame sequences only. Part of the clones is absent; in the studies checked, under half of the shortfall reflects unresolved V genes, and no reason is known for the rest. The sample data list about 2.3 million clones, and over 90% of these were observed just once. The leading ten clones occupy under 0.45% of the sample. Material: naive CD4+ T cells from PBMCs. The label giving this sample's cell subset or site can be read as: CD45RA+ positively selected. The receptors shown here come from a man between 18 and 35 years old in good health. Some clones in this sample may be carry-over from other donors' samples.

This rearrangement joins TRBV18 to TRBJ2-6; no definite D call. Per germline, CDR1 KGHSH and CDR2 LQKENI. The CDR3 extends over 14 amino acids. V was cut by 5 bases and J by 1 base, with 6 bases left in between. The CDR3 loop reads CASSSQSGANVLTF. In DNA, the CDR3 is TGTGCCAGCTCATCACAGTCTGGGGCCAACGTCCTGACTTTC. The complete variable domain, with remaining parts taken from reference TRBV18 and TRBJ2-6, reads NAGVMQNPRHLVRRRGQEARLRCSPMKGHSHVYWYRQLPEEGLKFMVYLQKENIIDESGMPKERFSAEFPKEGPSILRIQQVVRGDSAAYFCASSSQSGANVLTFGAGSRLTVL.

CDR3 sequence: CASSQRDEQYF. The CDR3 DNA follows: TGTGCCAGCTCACAAAGGGACGAGCAGTACTTC. The V gene is TRBV19, the J gene TRBJ2-7, with D unresolved. Germline CDR1 is LNHDA and CDR2 is SQIVND (reference sequence). The CDR3 spans 11 residues. The V and J ends lost 9 bases and 5 bases respectively, with 11 bases between them.

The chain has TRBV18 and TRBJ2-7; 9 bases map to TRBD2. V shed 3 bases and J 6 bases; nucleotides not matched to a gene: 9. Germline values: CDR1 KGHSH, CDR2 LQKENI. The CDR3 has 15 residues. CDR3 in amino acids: CASSPLAGEASEQYF. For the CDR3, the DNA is TGTGCCAGCTCACCCTTAGCGGGAGAGGCATCCGAGCAGTACTTC.

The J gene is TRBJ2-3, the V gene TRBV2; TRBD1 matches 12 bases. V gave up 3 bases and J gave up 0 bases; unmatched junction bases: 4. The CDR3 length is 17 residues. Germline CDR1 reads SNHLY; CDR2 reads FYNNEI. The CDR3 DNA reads TGTGCCAGCAGTGACGGGACAGGGGGCTTGAGCACAGATACGCAGTATTTT. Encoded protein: CASSDGTGGLSTDTQYF. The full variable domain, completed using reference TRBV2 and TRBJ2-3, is EPEVTQTPSHQVTQMGQEVILRCVPISNHLYFYWYRQILGQKVEFLVSFYNNEISEKSEIFDDQFSVERPDGSNFTLKIRSTKLEDSAMYFCASSDGTGGLSTDTQYFGPGTRLTVL.

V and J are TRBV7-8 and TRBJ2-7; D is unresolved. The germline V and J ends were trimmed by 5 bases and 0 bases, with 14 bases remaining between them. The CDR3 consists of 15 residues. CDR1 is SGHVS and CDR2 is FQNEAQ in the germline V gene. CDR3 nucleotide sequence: TGTGCCAGCAGCCGACCCCCGACTGGCTCCTACGAGCAGTACTTC. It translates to CASSRPPTGSYEQYF.

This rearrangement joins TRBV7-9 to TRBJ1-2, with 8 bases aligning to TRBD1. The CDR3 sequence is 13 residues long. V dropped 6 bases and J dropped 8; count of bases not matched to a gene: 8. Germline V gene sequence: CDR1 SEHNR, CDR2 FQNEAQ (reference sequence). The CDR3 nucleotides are TGTGCCAGCAGTTTACAGGGGGAGGGCGGCTACACCTTC. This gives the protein CASSLQGEGGYTF. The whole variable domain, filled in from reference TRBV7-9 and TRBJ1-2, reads DTGVSQNPRHKITKRGQNVTFRCDPISEHNRLYWYRQTLGQGPEFLTYFQNEAQLEKSRLLSDRFSAERPKGSFSTLEIQRTEQGDSAMYLCASSLQGEGGYTFGSGTRLTVV.

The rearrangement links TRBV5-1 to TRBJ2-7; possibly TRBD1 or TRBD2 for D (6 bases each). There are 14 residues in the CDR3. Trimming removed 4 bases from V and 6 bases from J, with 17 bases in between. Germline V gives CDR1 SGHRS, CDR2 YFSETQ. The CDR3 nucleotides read TGCGCCAGCAGCCCGGCTATAGGGGGGTTCGAGCAGTACTTC. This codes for CASSPAIGGFEQYF.

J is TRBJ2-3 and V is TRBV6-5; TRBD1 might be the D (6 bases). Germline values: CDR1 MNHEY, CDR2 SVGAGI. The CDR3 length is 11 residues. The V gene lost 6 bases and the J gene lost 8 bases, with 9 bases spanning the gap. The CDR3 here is CASRQGGTQYF. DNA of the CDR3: TGTGCCAGCAGACAAGGGGGTACGCAGTATTTT.

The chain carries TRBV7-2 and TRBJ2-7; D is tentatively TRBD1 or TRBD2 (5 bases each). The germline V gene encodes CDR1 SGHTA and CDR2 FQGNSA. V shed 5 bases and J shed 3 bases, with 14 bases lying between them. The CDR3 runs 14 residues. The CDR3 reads CASSPRDPLYEQYF. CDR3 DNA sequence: TGTGCCAGCAGCCCCCGGGACCCACTCTACGAGCAGTACTTC. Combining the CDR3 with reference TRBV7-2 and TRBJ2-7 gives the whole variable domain GAGVSQSPSNKVTEKGKDVELRCDPISGHTALYWYRQSLGQGLEFLIYFQGNSAPDKSGLPSDRFSAERTGGSVSTLTIQRTQQEDSAVYLCASSPRDPLYEQYFGPGTRLTVT.

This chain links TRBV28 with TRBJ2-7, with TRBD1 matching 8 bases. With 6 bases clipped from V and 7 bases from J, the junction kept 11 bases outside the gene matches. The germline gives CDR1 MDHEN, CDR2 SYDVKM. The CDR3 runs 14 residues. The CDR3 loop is CASRLGQARAEQYF. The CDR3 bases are TGTGCCAGCAGGCTGGGACAGGCCCGAGCGGAGCAGTACTTC.

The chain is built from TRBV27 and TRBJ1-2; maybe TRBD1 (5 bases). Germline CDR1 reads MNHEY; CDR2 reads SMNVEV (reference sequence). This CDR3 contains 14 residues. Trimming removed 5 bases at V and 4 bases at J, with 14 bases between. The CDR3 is CASSVFRGSYGYTF. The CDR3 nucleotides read TGTGCCAGCAGTGTTTTTAGGGGATCCTATGGCTACACCTTC.

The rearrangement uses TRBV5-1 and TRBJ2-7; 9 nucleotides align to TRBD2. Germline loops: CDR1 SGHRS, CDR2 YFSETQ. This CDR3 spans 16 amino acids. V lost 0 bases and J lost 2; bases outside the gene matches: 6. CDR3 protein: CASSLVGTSTPYEQYF. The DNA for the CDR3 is TGCGCCAGCAGCTTGGTTGGGACTAGCACCCCCTACGAGCAGTACTTC.

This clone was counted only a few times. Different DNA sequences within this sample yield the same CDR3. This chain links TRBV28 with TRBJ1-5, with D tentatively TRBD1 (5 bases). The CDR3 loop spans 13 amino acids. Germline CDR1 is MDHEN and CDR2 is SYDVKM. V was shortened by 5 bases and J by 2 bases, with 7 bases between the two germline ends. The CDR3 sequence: CASSLTGNQPQHF. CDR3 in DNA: TGTGCCAGCAGTCTGACAGGCAATCAGCCCCAGCATTTT.

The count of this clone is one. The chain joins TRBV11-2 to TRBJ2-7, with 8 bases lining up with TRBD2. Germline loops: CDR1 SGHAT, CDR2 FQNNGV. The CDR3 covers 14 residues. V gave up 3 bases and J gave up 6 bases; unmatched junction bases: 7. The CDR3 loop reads CASSFPSGSPEQYF. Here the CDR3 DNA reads TGTGCCAGCAGCTTCCCTAGCGGGTCCCCCGAGCAGTACTTC.

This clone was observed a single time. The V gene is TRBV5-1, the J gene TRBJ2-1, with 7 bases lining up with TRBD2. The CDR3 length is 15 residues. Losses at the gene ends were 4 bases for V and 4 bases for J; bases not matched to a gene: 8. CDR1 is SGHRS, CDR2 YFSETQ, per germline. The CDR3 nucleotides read TGCGCCAGCAGCCCGAATGGGGGGGATTACAATGAGCAGTTCTTC. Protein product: CASSPNGGDYNEQFF.

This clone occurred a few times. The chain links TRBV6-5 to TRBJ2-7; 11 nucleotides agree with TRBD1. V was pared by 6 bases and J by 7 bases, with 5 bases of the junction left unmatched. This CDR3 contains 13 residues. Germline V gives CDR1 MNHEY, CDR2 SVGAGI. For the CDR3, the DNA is TGTGCCAGCAGGGACAGGGGGCGAGGTGAGCAGTACTTC. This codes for CASRDRGRGEQYF.

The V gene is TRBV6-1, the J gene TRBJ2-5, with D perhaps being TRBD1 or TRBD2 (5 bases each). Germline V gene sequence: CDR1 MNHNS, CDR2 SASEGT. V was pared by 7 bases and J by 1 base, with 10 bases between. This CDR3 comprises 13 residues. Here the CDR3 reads CASTFGTQETQYF. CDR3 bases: TGTGCCAGCACCTTCGGGACCCAAGAGACCCAGTACTTC.

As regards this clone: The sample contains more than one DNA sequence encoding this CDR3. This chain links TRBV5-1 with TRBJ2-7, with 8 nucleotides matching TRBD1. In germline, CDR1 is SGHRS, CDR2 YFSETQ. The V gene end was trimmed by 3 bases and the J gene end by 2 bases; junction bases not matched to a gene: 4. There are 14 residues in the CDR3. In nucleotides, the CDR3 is TGCGCCAGCAGCTCGCGGACAGGGACCTACGAGCAGTACTTC. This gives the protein CASSSRTGTYEQYF.

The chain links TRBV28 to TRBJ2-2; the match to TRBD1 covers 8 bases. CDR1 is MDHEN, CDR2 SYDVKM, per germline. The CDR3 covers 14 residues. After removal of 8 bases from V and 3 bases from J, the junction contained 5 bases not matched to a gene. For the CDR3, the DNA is TGTGCCAGCCTTGGACAGGGCGACACCGGGGAGCTGTTTTTT. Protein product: CASLGQGDTGELFF.

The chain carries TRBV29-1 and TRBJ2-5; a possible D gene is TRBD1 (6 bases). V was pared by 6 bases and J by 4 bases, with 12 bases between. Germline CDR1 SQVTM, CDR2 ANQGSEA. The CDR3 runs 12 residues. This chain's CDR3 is CSVSRGRETQYF. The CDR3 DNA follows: TGCAGCGTAAGCAGGGGAAGAGAGACCCAGTACTTC.

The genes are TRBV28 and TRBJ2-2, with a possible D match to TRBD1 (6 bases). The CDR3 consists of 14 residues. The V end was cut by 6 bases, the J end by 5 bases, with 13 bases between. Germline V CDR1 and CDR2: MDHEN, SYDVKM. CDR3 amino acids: CASRGHGRTGELFF. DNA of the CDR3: TGTGCCAGCAGGGGACACGGAAGGACCGGGGAGCTGTTTTTT.

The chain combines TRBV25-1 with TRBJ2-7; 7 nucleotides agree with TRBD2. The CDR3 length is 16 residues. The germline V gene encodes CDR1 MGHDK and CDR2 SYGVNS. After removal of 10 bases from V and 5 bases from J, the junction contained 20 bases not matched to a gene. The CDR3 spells CATLGPGGPRSNEQYF. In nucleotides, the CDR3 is TGTGCCACCCTTGGGCCGGGAGGTCCCCGGTCCAACGAGCAGTACTTC.

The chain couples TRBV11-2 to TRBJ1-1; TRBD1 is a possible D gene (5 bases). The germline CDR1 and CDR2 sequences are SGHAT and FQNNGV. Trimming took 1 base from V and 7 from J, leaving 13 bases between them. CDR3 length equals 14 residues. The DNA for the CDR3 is TGTGCCAGCAGCTTAGCCCTCGGGGGAGGTGAAGCTTTCTTT. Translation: CASSLALGGGEAFF.

CDR3 coding DNA: TGTGCCAGCAGTGACCTGGACAGGGTCGATGAAAAACTGTTTTTT. Protein product: CASSDLDRVDEKLFF. The chain combines TRBV6-1 with TRBJ1-4, with TRBD1 matching over 8 bases. This CDR3 has 15 amino acids. J lost 6 bases, V lost 3 bases, and 6 bases had no gene match. CDR1 is MNHNS, CDR2 SASEGT, per germline.

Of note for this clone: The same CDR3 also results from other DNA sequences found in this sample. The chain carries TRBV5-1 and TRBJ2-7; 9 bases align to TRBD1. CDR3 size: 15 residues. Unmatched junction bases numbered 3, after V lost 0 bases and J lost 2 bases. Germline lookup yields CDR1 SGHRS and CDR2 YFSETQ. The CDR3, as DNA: TGCGCCAGCAGCTTGGGACAGGGGGGAACCTACGAGCAGTACTTC. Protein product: CASSLGQGGTYEQYF.

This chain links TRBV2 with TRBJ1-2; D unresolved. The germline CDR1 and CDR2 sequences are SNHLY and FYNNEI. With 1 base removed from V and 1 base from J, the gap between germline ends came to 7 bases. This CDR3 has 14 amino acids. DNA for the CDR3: TGTGCCAGCAGTGAAGGGGTGCGTAACTATGGCTACACCTTC. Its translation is CASSEGVRNYGYTF.

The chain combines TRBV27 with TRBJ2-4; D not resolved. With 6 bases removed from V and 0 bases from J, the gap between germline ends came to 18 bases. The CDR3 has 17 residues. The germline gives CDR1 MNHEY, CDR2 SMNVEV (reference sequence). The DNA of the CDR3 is TGTGCCAGCAGGCCAGCCTGGGGAAGCCTAGCCAAAAACATTCAGTACTTC. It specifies CASRPAWGSLAKNIQYF.

The CDR3 nucleotides are TGTGCCAGCAGCGTAGGCCCGGACAGGTTAACCAAAGGGGAAAAACTGTTTTTT. It specifies CASSVGPDRLTKGEKLFF. The chain is built from TRBV9 and TRBJ1-4; 7 nucleotides align to TRBD1. Trimming removed 0 bases from V and 8 bases from J; junction bases left unmatched: 16. Per germline, CDR1 SGDLS and CDR2 YYNGEE. There are 18 residues in the CDR3.

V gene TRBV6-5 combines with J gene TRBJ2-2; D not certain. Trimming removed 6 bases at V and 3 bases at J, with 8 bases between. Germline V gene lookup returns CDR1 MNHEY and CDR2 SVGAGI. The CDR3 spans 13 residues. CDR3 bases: TGTGCCAGCAGAGACCTGTACACCGGGGAGCTGTTTTTT. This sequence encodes CASRDLYTGELFF.

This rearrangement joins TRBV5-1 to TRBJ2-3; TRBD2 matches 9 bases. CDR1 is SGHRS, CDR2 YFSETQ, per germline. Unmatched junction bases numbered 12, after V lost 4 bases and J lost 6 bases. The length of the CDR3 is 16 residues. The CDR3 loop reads CASSDQLAGGLDTQYF. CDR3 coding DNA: TGCGCCAGCAGCGATCAACTAGCGGGTGGCCTGGATACGCAGTATTTT.

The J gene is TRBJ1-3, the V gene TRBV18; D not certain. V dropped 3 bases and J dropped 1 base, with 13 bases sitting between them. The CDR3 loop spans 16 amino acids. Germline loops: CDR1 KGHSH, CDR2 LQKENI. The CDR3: CASSPAEPGSGNTIYF. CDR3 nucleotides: TGTGCCAGCTCACCCGCCGAGCCGGGATCTGGAAACACCATATATTTT. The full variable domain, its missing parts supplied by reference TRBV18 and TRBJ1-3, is NAGVMQNPRHLVRRRGQEARLRCSPMKGHSHVYWYRQLPEEGLKFMVYLQKENIIDESGMPKERFSAEFPKEGPSILRIQQVVRGDSAAYFCASSPAEPGSGNTIYFGEGSWLTVV.